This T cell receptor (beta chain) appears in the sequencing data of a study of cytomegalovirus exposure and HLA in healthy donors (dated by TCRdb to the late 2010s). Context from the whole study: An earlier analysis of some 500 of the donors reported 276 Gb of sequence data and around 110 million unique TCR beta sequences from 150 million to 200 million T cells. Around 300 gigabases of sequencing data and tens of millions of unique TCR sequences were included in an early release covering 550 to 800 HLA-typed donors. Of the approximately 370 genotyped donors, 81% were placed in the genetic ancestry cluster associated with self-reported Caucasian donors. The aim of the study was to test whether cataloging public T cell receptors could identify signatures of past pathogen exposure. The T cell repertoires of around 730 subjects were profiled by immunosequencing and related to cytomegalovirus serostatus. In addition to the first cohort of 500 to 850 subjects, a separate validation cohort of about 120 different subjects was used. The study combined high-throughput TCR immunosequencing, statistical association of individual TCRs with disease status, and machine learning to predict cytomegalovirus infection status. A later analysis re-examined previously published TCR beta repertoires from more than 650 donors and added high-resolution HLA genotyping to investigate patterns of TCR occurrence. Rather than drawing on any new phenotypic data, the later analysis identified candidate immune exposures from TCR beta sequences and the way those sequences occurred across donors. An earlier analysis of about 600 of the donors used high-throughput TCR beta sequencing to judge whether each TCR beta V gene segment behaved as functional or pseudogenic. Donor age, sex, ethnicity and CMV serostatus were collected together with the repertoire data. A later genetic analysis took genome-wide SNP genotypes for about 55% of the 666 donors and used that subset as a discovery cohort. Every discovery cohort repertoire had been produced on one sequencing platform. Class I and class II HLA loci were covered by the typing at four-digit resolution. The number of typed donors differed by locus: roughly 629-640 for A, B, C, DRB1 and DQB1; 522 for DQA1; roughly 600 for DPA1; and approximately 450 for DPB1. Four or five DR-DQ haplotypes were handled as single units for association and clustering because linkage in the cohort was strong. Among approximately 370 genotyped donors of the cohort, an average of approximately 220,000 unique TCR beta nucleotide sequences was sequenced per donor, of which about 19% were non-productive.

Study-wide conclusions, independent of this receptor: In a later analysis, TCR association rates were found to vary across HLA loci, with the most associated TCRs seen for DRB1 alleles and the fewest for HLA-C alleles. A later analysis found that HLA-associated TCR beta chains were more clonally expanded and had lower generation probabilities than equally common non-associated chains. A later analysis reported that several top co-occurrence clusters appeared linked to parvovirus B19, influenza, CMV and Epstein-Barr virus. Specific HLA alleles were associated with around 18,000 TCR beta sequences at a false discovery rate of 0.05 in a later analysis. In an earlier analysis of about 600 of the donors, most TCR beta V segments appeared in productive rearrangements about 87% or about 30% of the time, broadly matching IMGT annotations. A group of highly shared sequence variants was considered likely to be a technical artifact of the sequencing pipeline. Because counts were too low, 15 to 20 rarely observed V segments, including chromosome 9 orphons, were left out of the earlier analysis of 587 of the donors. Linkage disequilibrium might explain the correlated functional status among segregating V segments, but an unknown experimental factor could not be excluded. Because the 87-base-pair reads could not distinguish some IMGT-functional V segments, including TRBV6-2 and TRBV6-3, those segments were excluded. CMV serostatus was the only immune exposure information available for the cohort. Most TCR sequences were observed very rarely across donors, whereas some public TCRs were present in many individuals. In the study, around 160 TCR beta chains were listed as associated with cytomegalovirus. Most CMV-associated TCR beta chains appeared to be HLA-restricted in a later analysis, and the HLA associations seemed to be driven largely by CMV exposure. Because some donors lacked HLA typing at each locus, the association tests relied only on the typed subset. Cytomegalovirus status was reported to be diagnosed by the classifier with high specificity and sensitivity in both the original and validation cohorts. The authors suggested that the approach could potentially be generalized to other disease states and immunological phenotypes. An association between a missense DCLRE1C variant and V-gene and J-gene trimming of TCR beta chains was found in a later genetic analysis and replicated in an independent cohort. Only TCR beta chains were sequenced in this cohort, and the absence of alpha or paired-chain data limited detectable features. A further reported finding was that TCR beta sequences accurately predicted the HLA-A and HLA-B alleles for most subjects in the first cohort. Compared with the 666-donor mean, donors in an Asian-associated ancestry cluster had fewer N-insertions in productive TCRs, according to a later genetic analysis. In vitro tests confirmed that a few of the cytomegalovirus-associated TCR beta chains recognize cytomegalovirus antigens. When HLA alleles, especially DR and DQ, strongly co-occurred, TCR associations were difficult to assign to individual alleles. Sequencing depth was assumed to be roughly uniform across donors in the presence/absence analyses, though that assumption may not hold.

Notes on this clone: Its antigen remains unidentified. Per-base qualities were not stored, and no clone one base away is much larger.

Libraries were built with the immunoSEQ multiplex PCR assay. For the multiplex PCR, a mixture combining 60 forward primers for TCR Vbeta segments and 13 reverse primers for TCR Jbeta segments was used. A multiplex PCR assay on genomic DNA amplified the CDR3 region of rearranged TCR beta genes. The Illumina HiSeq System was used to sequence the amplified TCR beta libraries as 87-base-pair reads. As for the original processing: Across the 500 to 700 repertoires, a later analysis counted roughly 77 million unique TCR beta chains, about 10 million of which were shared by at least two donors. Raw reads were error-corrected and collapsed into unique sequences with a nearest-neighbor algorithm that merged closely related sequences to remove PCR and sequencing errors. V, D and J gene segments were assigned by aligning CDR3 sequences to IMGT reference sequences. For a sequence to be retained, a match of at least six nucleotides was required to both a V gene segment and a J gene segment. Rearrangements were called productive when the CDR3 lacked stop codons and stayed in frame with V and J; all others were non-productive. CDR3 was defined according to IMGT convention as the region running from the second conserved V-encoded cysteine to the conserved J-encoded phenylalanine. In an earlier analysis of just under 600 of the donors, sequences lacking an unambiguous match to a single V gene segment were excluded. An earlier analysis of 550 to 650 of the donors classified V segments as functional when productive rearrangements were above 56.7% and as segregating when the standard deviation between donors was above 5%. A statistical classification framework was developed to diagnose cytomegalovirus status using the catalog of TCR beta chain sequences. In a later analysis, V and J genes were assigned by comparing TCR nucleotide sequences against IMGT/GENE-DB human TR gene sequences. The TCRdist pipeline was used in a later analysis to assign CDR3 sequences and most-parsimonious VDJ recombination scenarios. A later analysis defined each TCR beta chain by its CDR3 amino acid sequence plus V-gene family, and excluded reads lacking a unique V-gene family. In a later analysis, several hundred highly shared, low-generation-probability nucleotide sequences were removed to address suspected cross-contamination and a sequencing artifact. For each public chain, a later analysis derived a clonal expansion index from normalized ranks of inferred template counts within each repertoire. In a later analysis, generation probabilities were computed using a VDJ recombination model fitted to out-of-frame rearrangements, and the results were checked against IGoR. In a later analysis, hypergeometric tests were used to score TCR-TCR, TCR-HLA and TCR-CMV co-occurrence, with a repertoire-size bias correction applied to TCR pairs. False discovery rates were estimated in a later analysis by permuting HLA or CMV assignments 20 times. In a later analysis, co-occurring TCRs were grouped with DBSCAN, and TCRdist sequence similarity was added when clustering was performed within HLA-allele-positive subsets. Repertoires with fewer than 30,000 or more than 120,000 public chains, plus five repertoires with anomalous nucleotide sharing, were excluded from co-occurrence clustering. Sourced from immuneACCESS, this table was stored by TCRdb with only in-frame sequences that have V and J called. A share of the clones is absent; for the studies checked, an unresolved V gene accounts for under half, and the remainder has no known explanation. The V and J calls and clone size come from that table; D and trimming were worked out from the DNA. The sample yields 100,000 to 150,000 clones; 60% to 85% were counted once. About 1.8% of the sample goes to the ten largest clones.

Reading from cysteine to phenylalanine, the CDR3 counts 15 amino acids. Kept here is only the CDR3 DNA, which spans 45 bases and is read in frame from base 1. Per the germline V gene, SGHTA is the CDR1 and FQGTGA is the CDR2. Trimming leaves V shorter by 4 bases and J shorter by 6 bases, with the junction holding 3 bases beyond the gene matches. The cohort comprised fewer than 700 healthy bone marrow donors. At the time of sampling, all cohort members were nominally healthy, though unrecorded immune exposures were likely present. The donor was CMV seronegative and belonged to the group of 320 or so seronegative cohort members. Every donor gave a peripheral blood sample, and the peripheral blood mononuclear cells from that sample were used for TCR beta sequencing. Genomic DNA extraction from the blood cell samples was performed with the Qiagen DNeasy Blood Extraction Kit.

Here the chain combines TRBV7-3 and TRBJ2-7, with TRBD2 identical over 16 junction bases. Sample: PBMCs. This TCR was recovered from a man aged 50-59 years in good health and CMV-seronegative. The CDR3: CASSSGTSGGGEQYF. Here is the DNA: TGTGCCAGCAGCTCCGGGACTAGCGGGGGGGGCGAGCAGTACTTC.